This T cell receptor beta chain was obtained from a study of T cell repertoires in cytomegalovirus infection. Study-wide results and caveats: Based on cumulative public TCR beta family frequency, carriers of CMV plus the relevant HLA were identified.

Germline assignment: CDR1 MNHEY and CDR2 SMNVEV (reference sequence). The CDR3 loop spans 14 amino acids. V dropped 5 bases and J dropped 8 bases, with 16 bases sitting between them. A few counts support this clonotype. The antigen is not known. TCRdb reprocessed the reads via MiXCR and lists one record per CDR3 protein. The table lists about 920,000 distinct CDR3 sequences, roughly 30% of them singletons. Source: cultured CD8+ T cells from PBMCs, taken from culture after CMV antigen stimulation. The TCR was taken from a human donor in good health (CMV status not recorded). Some clones in this sample may be carry-over from other donors' samples. The genes are TRBV27 and TRBJ2-1; tentatively, D is TRBD2 (5 bases). CDR3 DNA: TGTGCCAGCAGTCCCCGAGGGCTTATCTATGAGCAGTTCTTC. Its translation is CASSPRGLIYEQFF.